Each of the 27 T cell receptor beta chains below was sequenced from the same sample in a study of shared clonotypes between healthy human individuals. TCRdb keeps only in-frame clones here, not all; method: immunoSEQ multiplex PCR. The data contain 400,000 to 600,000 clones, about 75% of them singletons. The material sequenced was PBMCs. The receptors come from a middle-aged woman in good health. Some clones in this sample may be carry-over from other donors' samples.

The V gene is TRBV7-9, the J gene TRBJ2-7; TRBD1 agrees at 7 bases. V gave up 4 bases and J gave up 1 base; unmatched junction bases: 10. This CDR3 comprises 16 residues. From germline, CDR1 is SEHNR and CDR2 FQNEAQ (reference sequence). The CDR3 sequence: CASSSSSGQNSYEQYF. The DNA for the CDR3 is TGTGCCAGCAGCTCATCTTCGGGACAGAATTCCTACGAGCAGTACTTC.

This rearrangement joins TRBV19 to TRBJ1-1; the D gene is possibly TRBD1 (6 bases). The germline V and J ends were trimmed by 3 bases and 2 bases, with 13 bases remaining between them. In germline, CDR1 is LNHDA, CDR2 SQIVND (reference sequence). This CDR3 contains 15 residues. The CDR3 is CASSIADRINTEAFF. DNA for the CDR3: TGTGCCAGTAGTATTGCTGACAGGATCAACACTGAAGCTTTCTTT.

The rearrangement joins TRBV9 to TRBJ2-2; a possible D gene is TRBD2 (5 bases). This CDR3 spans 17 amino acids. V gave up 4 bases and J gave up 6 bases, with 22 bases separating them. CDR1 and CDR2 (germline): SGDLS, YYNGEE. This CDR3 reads CASSRWFAGNSAGELFF. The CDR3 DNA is TGTGCCAGCAGCCGTTGGTTTGCGGGCAATAGCGCCGGGGAGCTGTTTTTT. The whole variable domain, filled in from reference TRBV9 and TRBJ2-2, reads DSGVTQTPKHLITATGQRVTLRCSPRSGDLSVYWYQQSLDQGLQFLIQYYNGEERAKGNILERFSAQQFPDLHSELNLSSLELGDSALYFCASSRWFAGNSAGELFFGEGSRLTVL.

The CDR3 nucleotides are TGTGCCAGCAGCCAGTCGGCCGGGGAGCTGTTTTTT. This gives the protein CASSQSAGELFF. V gene TRBV14 combines with J gene TRBJ2-2; D gene uncertain. V was trimmed by 3 bases and J by 6 bases, leaving 5 bases between them. The germline CDR1 and CDR2 sequences are SGHDN and FVKESK. This CDR3 comprises 12 residues.

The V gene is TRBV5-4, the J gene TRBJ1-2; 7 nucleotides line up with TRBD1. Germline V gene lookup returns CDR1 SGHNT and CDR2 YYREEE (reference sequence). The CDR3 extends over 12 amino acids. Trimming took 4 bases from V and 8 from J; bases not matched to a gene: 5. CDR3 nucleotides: TGTGCCAGCAGCGACAGGGCTTGGGGCTACACCTTC. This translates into CASSDRAWGYTF.

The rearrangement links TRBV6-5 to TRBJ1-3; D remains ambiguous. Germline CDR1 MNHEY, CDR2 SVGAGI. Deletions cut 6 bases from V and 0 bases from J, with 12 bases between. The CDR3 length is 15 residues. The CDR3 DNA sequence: TGTGCCAGCAGCCGTGGACGCATCTCTGGAAACACCATATATTTT. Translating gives CASSRGRISGNTIYF.

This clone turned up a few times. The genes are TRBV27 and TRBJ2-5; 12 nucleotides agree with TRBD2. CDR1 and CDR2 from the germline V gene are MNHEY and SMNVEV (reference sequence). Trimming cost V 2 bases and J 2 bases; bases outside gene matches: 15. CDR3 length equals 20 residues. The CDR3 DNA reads TGTGCCAGCAGTTTAATGATGCGGGCACTAGCGGGAGGAAGACAAGAGACCCAGTACTTC. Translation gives CASSLMMRALAGGRQETQYF.

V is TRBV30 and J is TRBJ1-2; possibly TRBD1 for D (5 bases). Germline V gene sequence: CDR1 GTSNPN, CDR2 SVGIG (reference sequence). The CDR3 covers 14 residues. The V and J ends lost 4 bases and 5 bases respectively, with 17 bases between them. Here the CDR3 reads CAWKKQEDPYGYTF. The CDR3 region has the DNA TGTGCCTGGAAGAAACAGGAGGATCCATATGGCTACACCTTC.

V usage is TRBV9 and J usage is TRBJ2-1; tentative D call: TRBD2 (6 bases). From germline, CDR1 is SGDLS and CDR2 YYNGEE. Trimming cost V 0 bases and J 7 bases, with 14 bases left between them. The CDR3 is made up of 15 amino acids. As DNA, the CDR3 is TGTGCCAGCAGCGTAGCTAGTAGCGCGGGGAATGAGCAGTTCTTC. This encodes CASSVASSAGNEQFF. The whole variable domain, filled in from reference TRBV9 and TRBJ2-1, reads DSGVTQTPKHLITATGQRVTLRCSPRSGDLSVYWYQQSLDQGLQFLIQYYNGEERAKGNILERFSAQQFPDLHSELNLSSLELGDSALYFCASSVASSAGNEQFFGPGTRLTVL.

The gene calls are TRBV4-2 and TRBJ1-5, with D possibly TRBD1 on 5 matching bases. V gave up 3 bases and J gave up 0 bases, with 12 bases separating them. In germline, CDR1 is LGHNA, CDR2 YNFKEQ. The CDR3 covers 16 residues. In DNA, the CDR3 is TGTGCCAGCAGCCAGGACGGGGGGTATAGCAATCAGCCCCAGCATTTT. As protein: CASSQDGGYSNQPQHF.

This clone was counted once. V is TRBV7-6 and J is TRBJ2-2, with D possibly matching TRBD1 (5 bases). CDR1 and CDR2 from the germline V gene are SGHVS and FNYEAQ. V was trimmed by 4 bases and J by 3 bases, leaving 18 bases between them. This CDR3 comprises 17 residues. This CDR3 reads CASSSIGGAAYTGELFF. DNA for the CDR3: TGTGCCAGCAGCTCTATCGGTGGGGCAGCCTACACCGGGGAGCTGTTTTTT.

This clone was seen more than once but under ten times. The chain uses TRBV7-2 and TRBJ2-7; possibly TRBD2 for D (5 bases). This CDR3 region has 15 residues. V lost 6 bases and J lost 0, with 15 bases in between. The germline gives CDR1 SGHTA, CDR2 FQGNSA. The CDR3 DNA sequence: TGTGCCAGCAGTCGCAGACGGGGAAGCTCCTACGAGCAGTACTTC. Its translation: CASSRRRGSSYEQYF.

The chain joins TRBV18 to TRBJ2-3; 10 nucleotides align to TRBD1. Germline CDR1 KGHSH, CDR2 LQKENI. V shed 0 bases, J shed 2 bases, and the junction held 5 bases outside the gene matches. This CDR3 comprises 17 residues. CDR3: CASSPPEGTGVTDTQYF. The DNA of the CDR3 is TGTGCCAGCTCACCACCGGAGGGGACAGGGGTCACAGATACGCAGTATTTT.

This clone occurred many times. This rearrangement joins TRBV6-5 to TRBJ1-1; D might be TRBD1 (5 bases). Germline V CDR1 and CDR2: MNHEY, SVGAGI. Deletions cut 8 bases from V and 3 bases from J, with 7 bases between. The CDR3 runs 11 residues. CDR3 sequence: CASRGDTEAFF. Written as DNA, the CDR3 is TGTGCCAGCCGGGGGGACACTGAAGCTTTCTTT.

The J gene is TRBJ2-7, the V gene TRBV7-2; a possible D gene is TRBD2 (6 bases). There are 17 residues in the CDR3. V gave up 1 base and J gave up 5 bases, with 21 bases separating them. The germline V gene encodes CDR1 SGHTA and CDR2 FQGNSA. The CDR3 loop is CASSLVRTLRRGHEQYF. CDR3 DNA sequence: TGTGCCAGCAGCTTAGTCAGGACTTTGCGGAGGGGCCACGAGCAGTACTTC.

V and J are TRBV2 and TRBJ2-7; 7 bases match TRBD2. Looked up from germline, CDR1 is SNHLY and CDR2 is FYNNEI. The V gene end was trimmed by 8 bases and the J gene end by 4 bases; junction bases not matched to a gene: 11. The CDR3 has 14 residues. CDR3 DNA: TGTGCCAGCGGAGTAGCGGGTGGTTGGTACGAGCAGTACTTC. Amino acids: CASGVAGGWYEQYF.

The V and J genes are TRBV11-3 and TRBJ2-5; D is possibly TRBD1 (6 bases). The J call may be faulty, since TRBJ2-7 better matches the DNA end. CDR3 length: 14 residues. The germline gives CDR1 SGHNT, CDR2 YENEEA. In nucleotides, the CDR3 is TGTGCCAGCAGCCCGGAGACAGGATCCTACGAGCAGTACTTC. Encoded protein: CASSPETGSYEQYF.

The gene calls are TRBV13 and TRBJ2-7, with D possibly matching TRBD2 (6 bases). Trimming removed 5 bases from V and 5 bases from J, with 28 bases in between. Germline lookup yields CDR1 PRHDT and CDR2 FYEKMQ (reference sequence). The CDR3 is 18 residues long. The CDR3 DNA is TGTGCCAGCAGCACATCCCACCCTCTTGCCGAAGGCGGGAACGAGCAGTACTTC. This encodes CASSTSHPLAEGGNEQYF.

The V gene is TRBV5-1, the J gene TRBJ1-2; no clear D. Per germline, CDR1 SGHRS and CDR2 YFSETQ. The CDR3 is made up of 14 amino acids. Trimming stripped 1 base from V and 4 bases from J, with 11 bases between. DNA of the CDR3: TGCGCCAGCAGCTTGTACGGGAAGGGCTATGGCTACACCTTC. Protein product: CASSLYGKGYGYTF. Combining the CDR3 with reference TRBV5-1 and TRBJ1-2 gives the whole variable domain KAGVTQTPRYLIKTRGQQVTLSCSPISGHRSVSWYQQTPGQGLQFLFEYFSETQRNKGNFPGRFSGRQFSNSRSEMNVSTLELGDSALYLCASSLYGKGYGYTFGSGTRLTVV.

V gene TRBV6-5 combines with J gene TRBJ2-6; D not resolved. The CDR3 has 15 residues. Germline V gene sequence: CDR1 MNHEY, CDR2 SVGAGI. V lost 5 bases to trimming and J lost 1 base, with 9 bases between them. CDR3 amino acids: CASSRDGSGANVLTF. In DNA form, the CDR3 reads TGTGCCAGCAGTAGAGACGGTTCTGGGGCCAACGTCCTGACTTTC.

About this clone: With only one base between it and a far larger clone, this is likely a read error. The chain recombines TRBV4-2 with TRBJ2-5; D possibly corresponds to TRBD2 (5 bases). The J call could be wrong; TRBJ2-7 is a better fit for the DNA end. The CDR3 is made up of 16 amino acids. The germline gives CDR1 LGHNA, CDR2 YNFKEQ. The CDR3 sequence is CASNQDPGGGSYEQYF. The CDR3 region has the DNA TGTGCCAGCAACCAAGATCCCGGAGGTGGGTCCTACGAGCAGTACTTC.

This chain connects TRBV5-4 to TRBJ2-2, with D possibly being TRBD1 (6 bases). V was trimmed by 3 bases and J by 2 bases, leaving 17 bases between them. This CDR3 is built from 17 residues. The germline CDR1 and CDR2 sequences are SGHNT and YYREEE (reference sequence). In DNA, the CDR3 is TGTGCCAGCAGCTCACGAATTGGGACATTTAACACCGGGGAGCTGTTTTTT. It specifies CASSSRIGTFNTGELFF.

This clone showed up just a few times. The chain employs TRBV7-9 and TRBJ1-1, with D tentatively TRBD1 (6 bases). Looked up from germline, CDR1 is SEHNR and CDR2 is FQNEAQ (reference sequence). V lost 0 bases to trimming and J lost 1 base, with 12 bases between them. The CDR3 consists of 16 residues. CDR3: CASSLAVVRGNTEAFF. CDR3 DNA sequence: TGTGCCAGCAGCTTAGCGGTCGTCAGGGGGAACACTGAAGCTTTCTTT.

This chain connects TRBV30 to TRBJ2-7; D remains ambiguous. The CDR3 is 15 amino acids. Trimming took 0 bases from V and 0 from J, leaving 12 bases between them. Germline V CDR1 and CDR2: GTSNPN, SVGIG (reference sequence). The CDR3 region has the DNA TGTGCCTGGAGTGTCGCCCTGGGAAGCTCCTACGAGCAGTACTTC. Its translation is CAWSVALGSSYEQYF.

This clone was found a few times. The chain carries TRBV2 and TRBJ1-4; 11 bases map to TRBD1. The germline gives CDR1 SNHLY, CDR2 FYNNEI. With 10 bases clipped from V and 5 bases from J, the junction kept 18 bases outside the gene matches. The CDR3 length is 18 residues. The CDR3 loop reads CATPLPGQGERGNEKLFF. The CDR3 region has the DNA TGTGCCACCCCGTTACCGGGACAGGGGGAAAGGGGAAATGAAAAACTGTTTTTT.

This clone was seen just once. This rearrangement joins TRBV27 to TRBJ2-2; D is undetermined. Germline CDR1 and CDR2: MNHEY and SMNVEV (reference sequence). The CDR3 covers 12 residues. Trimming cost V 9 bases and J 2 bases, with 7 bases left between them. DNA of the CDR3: TGTGCCAGACCGATTAACACCGGGGAGCTGTTTTTT. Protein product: CARPINTGELFF.

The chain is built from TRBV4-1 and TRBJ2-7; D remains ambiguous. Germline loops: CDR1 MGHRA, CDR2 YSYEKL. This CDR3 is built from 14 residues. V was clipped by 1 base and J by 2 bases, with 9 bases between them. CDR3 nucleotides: TGCGCCAGCAGCCAAGTAGTGTCTACCTACGAGCAGTACTTC. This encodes CASSQVVSTYEQYF.